The rows below give T cell receptor beta chains drawn from one sample of a study of cytomegalovirus exposure and HLA in healthy donors. Measured with immunoSEQ multiplex PCR; TCRdb has only the in-frame clones, and not every one. The sample shows some 130,000 clones, roughly 78% of them seen only once. Sequenced: PBMCs. These TCRs come from a man aged 30-40 years in good health. The CDR3 runs from the conserved cysteine through the conserved F or W. The order of the fields is V gene, J gene, clone size, D gene, CDR3 DNA, CDR3 protein. A D gene is named only where the DNA matches it firmly. Only some rows state a clone size, as once, few, many or a class for expanded clones.

>TRBV13|TRBJ1-5|-|TRBD1
TGTGCCAGCAGCTCGGACAGGGGAAATCAGCCCCAGCATTTT
CASSSDRGNQPQHF
>TRBV4-1|TRBJ1-5|-|TRBD1
TGCGCCAGCAGCCAAGCTCCCCCGGGACAGGGGATTCAGCCCCAGCATTTT
CASSQAPPGQGIQPQHF
>TRBV30|TRBJ2-1|-|-
TGTGCCTGGAGTGTGGGCTTGCTCAATGAGCAGTTCTTC
CAWSVGLLNEQFF
>TRBV9|TRBJ2-2|-|TRBD1
TGTGCCAGCAGCGTTCTGGGACAGGCCAACACCGGGGAGCTGTTTTTT
CASSVLGQANTGELFF
>TRBV19|TRBJ1-2|-|-
TGTGCCAGTAGTGTCGGACTCCGGGGCTACACCTTC
CASSVGLRGYTF
>TRBV7-2|TRBJ2-2|-|-
TGTGCCAGCAGCTTCATCCCCGGGGAGCTGTTTTTT
CASSFIPGELFF
>TRBV7-2|TRBJ2-2|-|-
TGTGCCAGCAGCCCAGACAGTGGGGAGCTGTTTTTT
CASSPDSGELFF
>TRBV5-1|TRBJ2-3|once|TRBD2
TGCGCCAGCAGCGGGACCGGGACTACATACACAGATACGCAGTATTTT
CASSGTGTTYTDTQYF
>TRBV19|TRBJ1-5|-|TRBD1
TGTGCCAGTACCCCAGGGGGCTGGAGCAATCAGCCCCAGCATTTT
CASTPGGWSNQPQHF
>TRBV6-6|TRBJ2-1|-|TRBD1
TGTGCCAGCACGGGACAGGGGGCGCGAGAGCAGTTCTTC
CASTGQGAREQFF
>TRBV29-1|TRBJ2-7|few|TRBD1
TGCAGCGTTGATGCTACCCCCGGGACAGGGAGCTCCGAGCAGTACTTC
CSVDATPGTGSSEQYF
>TRBV7-7|TRBJ2-2|-|-
TGTGCCAGCAGCTTAGGGATTTGGGGCGGACCTAACACCGGGGAGCTGTTTTTT
CASSLGIWGGPNTGELFF
>TRBV10-3|TRBJ2-7|-|-
TGTGCCAGCAGTTACTCCTTTGAGGGGGGGGACGAGCAGTACTTC
CASSYSFEGGDEQYF
>TRBV7-9|TRBJ2-7|-|TRBD2
TGTGCCAGCAGCTCTACTAGCGGTAACTACGAGCAGTACTTC
CASSSTSGNYEQYF
>TRBV14|TRBJ2-1|-|TRBD1
TGTGCCAGCAGCCAAAGGGGGCTTAGAAATGAGCAGTTCTTC
CASSQRGLRNEQFF
>TRBV30|TRBJ2-1|-|-
TGTGCCTTGGAGGCCCATGAGCAGTTCTTC
CALEAHEQFF
>TRBV28|TRBJ2-3|-|TRBD2
TGTGCCAGCACTAGGGCGGGAGATACAGATACGCAGTATTTT
CASTRAGDTDTQYF
>TRBV18|TRBJ1-2|-|-
TGTGCCAGCTCAGGATTCAGGGAGGGAAACTATGGCTACACCTTC
CASSGFREGNYGYTF
>TRBV27|TRBJ1-4|-|-
TGTGCCAGCAGTGGGCTTCCAACTAATGAAAAACTGTTTTTT
CASSGLPTNEKLFF
>TRBV21-1|TRBJ2-5|-|-
TGTGCCAGCAGCAAAAGGCACGACAGCCAAGAGACCCAGTACTTC
CASSKRHDSQETQYF
>TRBV13|TRBJ2-3|-|TRBD1
TGTGCCAGCAGCTTGGGACAGAGCACAGATACGCAGTATTTT
CASSLGQSTDTQYF
>TRBV5-1|TRBJ2-1|-|-
TGCGCCAGCAGCTTACGACAGACAGAAAACAATGAGCAGTTCTTC
CASSLRQTENNEQFF
>TRBV18|TRBJ2-1|-|-
TGTGCCAGCTCACCACGCAGGGGCCCTAACGAACCTCAGCAGTTCTTC
CASSPRRGPNEPQQFF
>TRBV2|TRBJ2-1|-|TRBD2
TGTGCCAGCAGTACCGGGACTAGCCTGTTCTTC
CASSTGTSLFF
>TRBV5-4|TRBJ2-7|-|-
TGTGCCAGCACCTGGGAGGTTCGGTACGAGCAGTACTTC
CASTWEVRYEQYF
>TRBV6-5|TRBJ1-5|-|TRBD1
TGTGCCAGCAGCACCGGGACAGGGAATCAGCCCCAGCATTTT
CASSTGTGNQPQHF
>TRBV5-8|TRBJ2-7|once|TRBD1
TGTGCCAGCAGATTATTGACAGGGGGAAAATACGAGCAGTACTTC
CASRLLTGGKYEQYF
>TRBV7-9|TRBJ1-2|-|-
TGTGCCAGCAGTTTGGAGGTGCCGAACTATGGCTACACCTTC
CASSLEVPNYGYTF
>TRBV4-2|TRBJ2-7|-|TRBD2
TGTGCCAGCAGCCAAGAGGGGACTAGGTTCTACGAGCAGTACTTC
CASSQEGTRFYEQYF
>TRBV6-5|TRBJ2-3|-|-
TGTGCCAGCAATTATGGAGGATACTCGCCGGAACATACGCAGTATTTT
CASNYGGYSPEHTQYF
>TRBV9|TRBJ2-3|-|-
TGTGCCAGCAGCGGCAGGGGTAGTACAGATACGCAGTATTTT
CASSGRGSTDTQYF
>TRBV5-8|TRBJ2-1|-|TRBD2
TGTGCCAGCAGCCCTGGGACTAGCAGTTCCTACAATGAGCAGTTCTTC
CASSPGTSSSYNEQFF
>TRBV5-1|TRBJ2-2|-|-
TGCGCCAGCAGTTCCGGGGACACCCACCGCCCGGAGCTGTTTTTT
CASSSGDTHRPELFF
>TRBV5-8|TRBJ1-1|once|-
TGTGCCAGCAGGTCCACAGGGATCTTGTCAGCTTTCTTT
CASRSTGILSAFF
>TRBV6-5|TRBJ1-2|-|TRBD1
TGTGCCAGCCGGAGGCAGGGGGACTATGGCTACACCTTC
CASRRQGDYGYTF
>TRBV6-6|TRBJ2-2|few|-
TGTGCCAGCAGTTATCGGGCAGGGGGGACCGGGGAGCTGTTTTTT
CASSYRAGGTGELFF
>TRBV5-4|TRBJ2-1|-|TRBD2
TGTGCCAGCAGCATCTTAGCGGGAGGGTTCAATGAGCAGTTCTTC
CASSILAGGFNEQFF
>TRBV5-1|TRBJ2-1|-|-
TGCGCCAGCAGCTTGGACAGAAACAATGAGCAGTTCTTC
CASSLDRNNEQFF
>TRBV29-1|TRBJ2-7|-|TRBD2
TGCAGCGTTGGGGTAGCGGGAGGGGGGGAGCAGTACTTC
CSVGVAGGGEQYF
>TRBV28|TRBJ1-2|-|-
TGTGCCAGCAGTTTAAGAGACACCTACTATGGCTACACCTTC
CASSLRDTYYGYTF
>TRBV11-3|TRBJ2-5|few|-
TGTGCCAGCAGCTTAGGGGAGAGAGAGACCCAGTACTTC
CASSLGERETQYF
>TRBV21-1|TRBJ2-6|few|-
TGTGCCAGCAGCAAAAAGAAAGGGACAGTACTCTCTGGGGCCAACGTCCTGACTTTC
CASSKKKGTVLSGANVLTF
>TRBV4-2|TRBJ2-5|few|TRBD2
TGTGCCAGCAGTCCGGGACTAGCGGGAGGGTGGGTCCAAGAGACCCAGTACTTC
CASSPGLAGGWVQETQYF
>TRBV28|TRBJ1-1|-|TRBD1
TGTGCCAGCAGTTTAACAGGGGTGAACACTGAAGCTTTCTTT
CASSLTGVNTEAFF
>TRBV6-1|TRBJ2-4|-|TRBD2
TGTGCCAGCACACTAGCGGGAGGGACCAAAAACATTCAGTACTTC
CASTLAGGTKNIQYF
>TRBV2|TRBJ2-7|-|TRBD2
TGTGCCAGCAGGGGGACTAGCGGAATATACGAGCAGTACTTC
CASRGTSGIYEQYF